This T cell receptor beta chain derives from a study of T cells in Graves' hyperthyroidism and ophthalmopathy. Amplified TCR beta CDR3 regions came from RNA transcripts. Using the HTBI primer set, a first-round RT-PCR was run on the TCR CDR3. TCRdb redid the calling of the multiplex PCR reads with MiXCR, one entry per CDR3 protein. The data contain 300,000 to 450,000 distinct CDR3 sequences, 15% to 20% of them singletons. Study-level points and caveats: Most thyroid clonotypes expanded above 0.001 appeared in blood too. Classification by a 13 V-J model distinguished ophthalmopathy from stable hyperthyroidism.

Each diagnosis was grounded in clinical symptoms, serum thyroxine and TRAb, thyroid ultrasound, and orbital computed tomography. Fresh peripheral blood, under 13 ml, yielded the PBMCs. This clonotype occurred many times. The antigen is undetermined. Trimming left V 3 bases short and J 5 bases short, with 10 bases between. CDR1 is MGHRA, CDR2 YSYEKL, per germline. This CDR3 is 13 amino acids long. The chain links TRBV4-1 to TRBJ2-5, with D unresolved. The sequencing sample was made of blood. The sequence was obtained from a woman in her 40s with Graves' ophthalmopathy. The CDR3 here is CASSQNIGETQYF. DNA of the CDR3: TGCGCCAGCAGCCAGAACATAGGGGAGACCCAGTACTTC.